The 30 T cell receptor beta chains reported below all come from one sample, sequenced in a study of T cell responses to AZD1222 COVID-19 vaccine. Here immunoSEQ multiplex PCR was the method, and the copy in TCRdb shows in-frame clones only, minus some. The sample lists 95,000 to 150,000 clones; 89% were seen once. Sequencing was performed on peripheral blood, taken on day 0 of AZD1222 vaccination. The source is an adult in good health.

The chain carries TRBV5-1 and TRBJ2-3; TRBD2 agrees at 8 bases. CDR1 and CDR2 (germline): SGHRS, YFSETQ. V shed 4 bases, J shed 1 base, and the junction held 5 bases outside the gene matches. The CDR3 is made up of 15 amino acids. The CDR3 loop is CASSIRGGRTDTQYF. As DNA, the CDR3 is TGCGCCAGCAGCATCCGGGGGGGCCGCACAGATACGCAGTATTTT.

The chain carries TRBV19 and TRBJ1-2; 7 bases line up with TRBD1. The trim removed 6 bases at V and 0 bases at J, leaving 1 base unmatched. The CDR3 extends over 13 amino acids. Germline-derived CDR1 and CDR2 are LNHDA and SQIVND (reference sequence). CDR3 loop: CASRDRTNYGYTF. CDR3 nucleotides: TGTGCCAGTAGGGACAGGACTAACTATGGCTACACCTTC.

The CDR3 region has the DNA TGCGCCAGCAGCTTGGCATCGCGATACCAAGGGGTCCACGAGCAGTACTTC. It specifies CASSLASRYQGVHEQYF. The chain uses TRBV5-1 and TRBJ2-7, with D possibly matching TRBD1 (5 bases). This CDR3 spans 17 amino acids. The germline CDR1 and CDR2 sequences are SGHRS and YFSETQ. V lost 0 bases, J lost 5 bases, and 21 bases lay in between.

This chain joins TRBV7-9 and TRBJ2-7, with D possibly matching TRBD1 (6 bases). The V gene lost 6 bases and the J gene lost 5 bases, with 17 bases spanning the gap. Germline V gives CDR1 SEHNR, CDR2 FQNEAQ (reference sequence). This CDR3 is built from 14 residues. The DNA of the CDR3 is TGTGCCAGCAGGCGTTCCCAGGGGTTCGACGAGCAGTACTTC. Amino acids: CASRRSQGFDEQYF.

This clone occurred once. The chain is built from TRBV27 and TRBJ1-3; tentatively, D is TRBD1 (6 bases). Trimming removed 5 bases from V and 4 bases from J, with 18 bases in between. This CDR3 is 16 amino acids long. Germline assignment: CDR1 MNHEY and CDR2 SMNVEV (reference sequence). The CDR3 DNA is TGTGCCAGCAGTCCCCTGGCGGGGGCACGAGGAAACACCATATATTTT. Residues: CASSPLAGARGNTIYF.

The V gene is TRBV7-9, the J gene TRBJ2-3; D unresolved. Trimming shortened V by 4 bases and J by 1 base, and 9 bases separated the two germline ends. The CDR3 has 14 residues. Looked up from germline, CDR1 is SEHNR and CDR2 is FQNEAQ (reference sequence). The chain's CDR3 is CASSSTAGTDTQYF. CDR3 coding DNA: TGTGCCAGCAGCTCCACGGCGGGCACAGATACGCAGTATTTT.

V gene TRBV28 combines with J gene TRBJ1-5; no definite D call. The CDR3 runs to 16 residues. Trimming removed 5 bases at V and 1 base at J, with 15 bases between. CDR1 is MDHEN, CDR2 SYDVKM, per germline. CDR3 DNA: TGTGCCAGCAGTCCAATGCTGGGTGGGAGCAATCAGCCCCAGCATTTT. It codes for CASSPMLGGSNQPQHF.

The chain couples TRBV18 to TRBJ2-1, with D uncertain. The V gene lost 0 bases and the J gene lost 3 bases, with 12 bases spanning the gap. Germline CDR1 and CDR2: KGHSH and LQKENI. The CDR3 runs to 16 residues. The CDR3 nucleotides are TGTGCCAGCTCACCACCATCTCTTCTCAGCTACAATGAGCAGTTCTTC. Its protein is CASSPPSLLSYNEQFF.

The chain carries TRBV28 and TRBJ1-5, with TRBD1 identical over 8 bases. Trimming took 10 bases from V and 8 from J; bases not matched to a gene: 16. The CDR3 runs 15 residues. Germline loops: CDR1 MDHEN, CDR2 SYDVKM. The chain's CDR3 is CATAGQGPSVEPQHF. CDR3 in DNA: TGTGCCACCGCCGGACAGGGTCCTTCCGTGGAGCCCCAGCATTTT.

The chain uses TRBV5-1 and TRBJ1-5; the match to TRBD1 covers 9 bases. V lost 4 bases, J lost 4 bases, and 6 bases stayed unmatched. Germline assignment: CDR1 SGHRS and CDR2 YFSETQ. This CDR3 comprises 15 residues. DNA of the CDR3: TGCGCCAGCAGCCCGGGGACAGGGACTAATCAGCCCCAGCATTTT. Protein: CASSPGTGTNQPQHF.

The rearrangement links TRBV6-5 to TRBJ1-2, with D possibly being TRBD1 (6 bases). V was trimmed by 0 bases and J by 8 bases, leaving 19 bases between them. CDR1 is MNHEY and CDR2 is SVGAGI in the germline V gene. The CDR3 has 16 residues. CDR3: CASSYSGQMTATGYTF. The CDR3 DNA reads TGTGCCAGCAGTTACTCAGGACAGATGACCGCCACGGGCTACACCTTC.

This chain joins TRBV15 and TRBJ2-3; D is uncertain. This CDR3 comprises 13 residues. V dropped 2 bases and J dropped 6 bases, with 9 bases sitting between them. CDR1 is LNHNV and CDR2 is YYDKDF in the germline V gene (reference sequence). CDR3 sequence: CATSRLIPDTQYF. The CDR3 coding sequence is TGTGCCACCAGCAGACTAATTCCTGATACGCAGTATTTT.

The CDR3 reads CASSIDRVGYTF. Written as DNA, the CDR3 is TGTGCCAGCAGCATCGACAGGGTCGGCTACACCTTC. V and J are TRBV21-1 and TRBJ1-2; no check of the table's D call, TRBD1, against the DNA was made. TRBV21-1 is a recognized pseudogene. The CDR3 totals 12 residues.

This chain connects TRBV4-1 to TRBJ2-1; unclear D gene. The germline V gene encodes CDR1 MGHRA and CDR2 YSYEKL. The CDR3 loop spans 15 amino acids. V was shortened by 1 base and J by 7 bases, with 14 bases between the two germline ends. CDR3 in amino acids: CASSQGLGVENEQFF. The CDR3 DNA is TGCGCCAGCAGCCAAGGACTTGGGGTGGAGAATGAGCAGTTCTTC.

The chain links TRBV7-8 to TRBJ1-6; 8 bases line up with TRBD1. The V gene's germline CDR1 is SGHVS and CDR2 FQNEAQ. V gave up 1 base and J gave up 0 bases; unmatched junction bases: 5. The CDR3 totals 18 residues. The CDR3 spells CASSLERTGSSYNSPLHF. CDR3 coding DNA: TGTGCCAGCAGCTTAGAGAGGACAGGGAGCTCCTATAATTCACCCCTCCACTTT.

This clone was recorded a few times. The chain recombines TRBV5-1 with TRBJ1-2; 8 nucleotides align to TRBD1. The CDR3 sequence is 15 residues long. The V gene end was trimmed by 5 bases and the J gene end by 4 bases; junction bases not matched to a gene: 10. From germline, CDR1 is SGHRS and CDR2 YFSETQ. The CDR3 DNA follows: TGCGCCAGCAGGACCAGGACAGGGTATCTCTATGGCTACACCTTC. Residues: CASRTRTGYLYGYTF.

The rearrangement joins TRBV30 to TRBJ2-7; perhaps D is TRBD1 or TRBD2 (6 bases each). Germline V gives CDR1 GTSNPN, CDR2 SVGIG (reference sequence). The CDR3 runs to 11 residues. The V end was cut by 8 bases, the J end by 3 bases, with 11 bases between. The CDR3 here is CAGGQIYEQYF. The DNA of the CDR3 is TGTGCCGGGGGGCAGATCTACGAGCAGTACTTC.

This rearrangement joins TRBV6-5 to TRBJ2-3; D gene ambiguous. Germline V lookup: CDR1 MNHEY, CDR2 SVGAGI. Trimming cost V 5 bases and J 0 bases, with 9 bases left between them. The CDR3 runs 14 residues. The CDR3 bases are TGTGCCAGCAGTCCCCTCTCTAGCACAGATACGCAGTATTTT. Its protein is CASSPLSSTDTQYF.

The rearrangement joins TRBV19 to TRBJ2-3; 9 nucleotides match TRBD2. V shed 7 bases, J shed 5 bases, and the junction held 7 bases outside the gene matches. The CDR3 spans 14 residues. CDR1 is LNHDA, CDR2 SQIVND, per germline (reference sequence). CDR3 loop: CASIPGGGGDTQYF. CDR3 in DNA: TGTGCCAGTATTCCCGGCGGGGGGGGAGATACGCAGTATTTT.

The chain's CDR3 is CASSDGTGIEQYF. As DNA, the CDR3 is TGTGCCAGCAGCGACGGAACAGGGATCGAGCAGTACTTC. The chain couples TRBV2 to TRBJ2-7; D perhaps matches TRBD1 (6 bases). Per the germline V gene, CDR1 is SNHLY and CDR2 is FYNNEI. CDR3 size: 13 residues. Trimming took off 6 bases at V and 6 bases at J, with 15 bases between the two ends. The complete variable domain, with remaining parts taken from reference TRBV2 and TRBJ2-7, reads EPEVTQTPSHQVTQMGQEVILRCVPISNHLYFYWYRQILGQKVEFLVSFYNNEISEKSEIFDDQFSVERPDGSNFTLKIRSTKLEDSAMYFCASSDGTGIEQYFGPGTRLTVT.

This chain uses TRBV6-5 with TRBJ1-2, with D possibly matching TRBD1 (5 bases). Trimming took off 4 bases at V and 2 bases at J, with 17 bases between the two ends. The CDR3 is 16 residues long. Germline CDR1 is MNHEY and CDR2 is SVGAGI. The DNA for the CDR3 is TGTGCCAGCAGTTCCTCCTTGGGGGGTACCAACTATGGCTACACCTTC. Protein product: CASSSSLGGTNYGYTF.

This clone was detected once. CDR3 amino acids: CASSAPSGRPYEQYF. DNA of the CDR3: TGCGCCAGCAGCGCCCCTAGCGGGAGGCCCTACGAGCAGTACTTC. The chain recombines TRBV4-1 with TRBJ2-7, with TRBD2 matching over 11 bases. Germline V CDR1 and CDR2: MGHRA, YSYEKL. CDR3 length: 15 residues. The ends lost 5 bases at V and 2 bases at J; junction bases unmatched: 5.

The chain employs TRBV5-6 and TRBJ2-3; 7 nucleotides line up with TRBD2. CDR1 and CDR2 (germline): SGHDT, YYEEEE. V dropped 7 bases and J dropped 4; count of bases not matched to a gene: 12. This CDR3 is built from 15 residues. The CDR3 DNA sequence: TGTGCCAGCCGTCTGGGCCCGGGGAGGGCAGATACGCAGTATTTT. Translated, it gives CASRLGPGRADTQYF.

The chain recombines TRBV5-4 with TRBJ2-2; weak D call: TRBD1 (6 bases). The CDR3 consists of 12 residues. Germline V lookup: CDR1 SGHNT, CDR2 YYREEE (reference sequence). Trimming cost V 6 bases and J 5 bases, with 8 bases left between them. Written as DNA, the CDR3 is TGTGCCAGCAAGGGGGTGACCGGGGAGCTGTTTTTT. It specifies CASKGVTGELFF.

Only a few counts were recorded for this clone. This sequence joins TRBV4-1 and TRBJ2-7; 7 nucleotides line up with TRBD2. With V trimmed by 0 bases and J by 5 bases, 7 bases remained unmatched. This CDR3 spans 15 amino acids. The germline CDR1 and CDR2 sequences are MGHRA and YSYEKL. CDR3 DNA: TGCGCCAGCAGCCAAGAGGTAGCGGGCGTGCACGAGCAGTACTTC. It yields the protein CASSQEVAGVHEQYF.

The J gene is TRBJ1-6, the V gene TRBV7-2; D unclear. V dropped 5 bases and J dropped 10 bases, with 15 bases sitting between them. This CDR3 region has 14 residues. The germline V gene has CDR1 SGHTA and CDR2 FQGNSA. CDR3 protein: CASSIQGLISPLHF. The CDR3 DNA is TGTGCCAGCAGCATACAAGGGTTAATCTCACCCCTCCACTTT. The whole variable domain, filled in from reference TRBV7-2 and TRBJ1-6, reads GAGVSQSPSNKVTEKGKDVELRCDPISGHTALYWYRQSLGQGLEFLIYFQGNSAPDKSGLPSDRFSAERTGGSVSTLTIQRTQQEDSAVYLCASSIQGLISPLHFGNGTRLTVT.

This chain uses TRBV6-6 with TRBJ1-3; TRBD1 is a possible D gene (6 bases). The CDR3 is 17 residues long. V dropped 5 bases and J dropped 3 bases, with 20 bases sitting between them. Per germline, CDR1 MNHNY and CDR2 SVGAGI (reference sequence). In DNA, the CDR3 is TGTGCCAGCAGTCCCGCAAGGGGGGGTTCGGTTGGAAACACCATATATTTT. This sequence encodes CASSPARGGSVGNTIYF.

The chain recombines TRBV3-1 (or the pseudogene TRBV3-2) with TRBJ2-3, with D unclear. This CDR3 region has 12 residues. Germline assignment: CDR1 LGHDT and CDR2 YNNKEL (reference sequence). Trimming cost V 3 bases and J 4 bases, with 5 bases left between them. The CDR3 DNA sequence: TGTGCCAGCAGCCACACGGCAGATACGCAGTATTTT. Residues: CASSHTADTQYF.

The V call is TRBV7-2, the J call TRBJ1-3; D gene ambiguous. CDR1 is SGHTA and CDR2 is FQGNSA in the germline V gene. V was trimmed by 2 bases and J by 0 bases, leaving 5 bases between them. CDR3 length: 14 amino acids. The CDR3 region has the DNA TGTGCCAGCAGCTTATACCCCTCTGGAAACACCATATATTTT. This gives the protein CASSLYPSGNTIYF.

This clone appeared a single time. V and J are TRBV7-8 and TRBJ2-1; no clear D. Germline V gene sequence: CDR1 SGHVS, CDR2 FQNEAQ. The CDR3 has 11 amino acids. Trimming shortened V by 5 bases and J by 8 bases, and 7 bases separated the two germline ends. The CDR3: CASSLHYEQFF. In nucleotides, the CDR3 is TGTGCCAGCAGCCTCCATTATGAGCAGTTCTTC.